These 7 T cell receptor beta chains were sequenced from one sample in a study of T cell repertoires in cytomegalovirus infection. TCRdb re-derived calls from the reads in MiXCR, one entry per CDR3 protein. This sample has hundreds of thousands of distinct CDR3 sequences, with more than 8% found just once. The sequenced sample consisted of PBMCs. These receptors all come from a human donor in good health (CMV status not recorded). Some clones in this sample may be carry-over from other donors' samples.

A single count supports this clonotype. V and J are TRBV27 and TRBJ1-5; no reliable D call. V was clipped by 5 bases and J by 9 bases, with 17 bases between them. Germline V gene sequence: CDR1 MNHEY, CDR2 SMNVEV (reference sequence). The CDR3 length is 14 residues. The CDR3 region has the DNA TGTGCCAGCAGTCCCTGGGCAGAAGGTCCGCCCCAGCATTTT. The encoded protein is CASSPWAEGPPQHF.

A few counts support this clonotype. The chain links TRBV28 to TRBJ2-1; 7 nucleotides line up with TRBD2. Looked up from germline, CDR1 is MDHEN and CDR2 is SYDVKM. V gave up 2 bases and J gave up 9 bases; unmatched junction bases: 1. CDR3 length: 12 amino acids. This CDR3 is CASSLPGGEQFF. CDR3 coding DNA: TGTGCCAGCAGTTTACCGGGGGGTGAGCAGTTCTTC. The full variable domain, in which reference TRBV28 and TRBJ2-1 provide the parts outside the CDR3, is DVKVTQSSRYLVKRTGEKVFLECVQDMDHENMFWYRQDPGLGLRLIYFSYDVKMKEKGDIPEGYSVSREKKERFSLILESASTNQTSMYLCASSLPGGEQFFGPGTRLTVL.

This clonotype was picked up a small number of times. J is TRBJ2-3 and V is TRBV20-1, with a possible D match to TRBD2 (6 bases). V gave up 6 bases and J gave up 14 bases, with 18 bases separating them. The CDR3 extends over 11 amino acids. Germline V gene lookup returns CDR1 DFQATT and CDR2 SNEGSKA (reference sequence). CDR3 amino acids: CSAAGDFPRYF. The CDR3 DNA sequence: TGCAGTGCGGCCGGGGACTTTCCTCGGTATTTT.

The chain couples TRBV28 to TRBJ1-5, with TRBD1 as a possible D gene (6 bases). Trimming removed 8 bases at V and 15 bases at J, with 20 bases between. This CDR3 has 12 amino acids. The V gene's germline CDR1 is MDHEN and CDR2 SYDVKM. CDR3 in amino acids: CASHLTGTPRHF. For the CDR3, the DNA is TGTGCCAGCCACCTCACCGGGACACCGCGGCATTTT.

This clonotype occurred many times. The chain combines TRBV7-9 with TRBJ2-5; 7 nucleotides match TRBD1. The V and J ends lost 4 bases and 4 bases, in that order; junction bases with no gene match: 3. The CDR3 length is 13 residues. Germline CDR1 is SEHNR and CDR2 is FQNEAQ (reference sequence). CDR3 amino acids: CASSYTGVETQYF. CDR3 nucleotides: TGTGCCAGCAGCTACACAGGGGTAGAGACCCAGTACTTC.

There are many counts of this clonotype. CDR3 in DNA: TGTGCCTGGAGATCCGGCGGGGAGCTGTTTTTT. Translating gives CAWRSGGELFF. The V and J genes are TRBV30 and TRBJ2-2; D remains ambiguous. V was clipped by 3 bases and J by 7 bases, with 6 bases between them. The germline CDR1 and CDR2 sequences are GTSNPN and SVGIG (reference sequence). There are 11 residues in the CDR3.

This clonotype was recorded many times. The chain recombines TRBV7-2 with TRBJ2-7; D tentatively reads TRBD1 or TRBD2 (5 bases each). The V and J ends lost 4 bases and 7 bases respectively, with 14 bases between them. This CDR3 has 13 amino acids. CDR1 and CDR2 from the germline V gene are SGHTA and FQGNSA. The CDR3 protein is CASSSPRDREQYF. DNA for the CDR3: TGTGCCAGCAGCTCACCTCGGGACCGAGAGCAGTACTTC.